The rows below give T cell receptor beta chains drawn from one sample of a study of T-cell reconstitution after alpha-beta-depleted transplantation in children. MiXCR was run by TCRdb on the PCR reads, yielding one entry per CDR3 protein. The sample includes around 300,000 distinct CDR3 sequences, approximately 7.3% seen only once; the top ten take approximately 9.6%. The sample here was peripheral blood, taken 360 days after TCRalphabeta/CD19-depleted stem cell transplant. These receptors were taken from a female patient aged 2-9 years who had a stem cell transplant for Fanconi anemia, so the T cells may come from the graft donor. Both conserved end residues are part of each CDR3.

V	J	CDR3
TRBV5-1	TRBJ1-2	CASSLAVTGGSYGYTF
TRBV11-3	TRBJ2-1	CASSGRTDYNEQFF
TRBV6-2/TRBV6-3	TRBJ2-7	CASSYVGLVIYEQYF
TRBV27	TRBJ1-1	CASSPSWPEAFF
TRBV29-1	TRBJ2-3	CSVEPQGGTDTQYF
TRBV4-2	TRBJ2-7	CASSRTSGGLGSSYEQYF
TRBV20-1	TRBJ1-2	CTLKVGTGDYGYTF
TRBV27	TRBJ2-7	CASSPHRVPLIEQYF
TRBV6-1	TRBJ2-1	CASSEVRGEQFF
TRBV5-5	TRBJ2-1	CASSLGDRNEQFF
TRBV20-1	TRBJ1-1	CSATTGQPIRGEAFF
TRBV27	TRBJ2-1	CASSLQGTIRRNEQFF
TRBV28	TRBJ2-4	CASSFPSGRAKNIQYF
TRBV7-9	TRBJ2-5	CASSFTTSGVSQYF
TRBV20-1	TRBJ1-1	CSALQGANTEAFF